The 26 T cell receptor beta chains listed next were all sequenced from one sample in a study of blood T cell repertoires in COVID-19. The data were produced by immunoSEQ multiplex PCR, yet TCRdb's version contains in-frame clones alone and is incomplete. This table has 150,000 to 200,000 clones, about 90% appearing once. The sequencing input was PBMCs or T cells enriched from blood (not recorded which). The receptors originated from a human donor with acute COVID-19. The donor label of this sample is uncertain.

The chain uses TRBV7-2 and TRBJ2-3; D perhaps matches TRBD2 (6 bases). This CDR3 has 14 residues. The V gene's germline CDR1 is SGHTA and CDR2 FQGNSA. V gave up 3 bases and J gave up 5 bases, with 12 bases separating them. The CDR3 reads CASSFSGGLDTQYF. The CDR3 nucleotides read TGTGCCAGCAGCTTTAGTGGGGGGTTAGATACGCAGTATTTT.

This chain links TRBV12-3 or TRBV12-4 with TRBJ1-2, with 8 bases aligning to TRBD1. The V and J ends lost 6 bases and 8 bases, in that order; junction bases with no gene match: 8. This CDR3 is built from 13 residues. This CDR3 is CASSPGQGGGYTF. Written as DNA, the CDR3 is TGTGCCAGCAGCCCCGGACAGGGCGGCGGCTACACCTTC.

The chain uses TRBV9 and TRBJ2-2, with 13 bases lining up with TRBD2. From germline, CDR1 is SGDLS and CDR2 YYNGEE. This CDR3 is built from 17 residues. V shed 3 bases, J shed 3 bases, and the junction held 5 bases outside the gene matches. The CDR3, as DNA: TGTGCCAGCAGCGCTTCGACTAGCGGGGGGTACACCGGGGAGCTGTTTTTT. Translation gives CASSASTSGGYTGELFF.

This chain uses TRBV3-1 (or the pseudogene TRBV3-2) with TRBJ1-1; D is perhaps TRBD1 (5 bases). Trimming cost V 8 bases and J 0 bases, with 7 bases left between them. The CDR3 runs 12 residues. Germline CDR1 and CDR2: LGHDT and YNNKEL (reference sequence). The CDR3 region has the DNA TGTGCCAGCCAGGGTTTGAACACTGAAGCTTTCTTT. Encoded protein: CASQGLNTEAFF.

The rearrangement joins TRBV5-1 to TRBJ1-6; D gene uncertain. Germline V gene sequence: CDR1 SGHRS, CDR2 YFSETQ. V lost 0 bases to trimming and J lost 10 bases, with 14 bases between them. The length of the CDR3 is 15 residues. The CDR3 coding sequence is TGCGCCAGCAGCTTGGCCGGGGTAGTCGGCTCACCCCTCCACTTT. Its translation is CASSLAGVVGSPLHF.

The V call is TRBV4-3, the J call TRBJ2-6; possibly TRBD2 for D (5 bases). Germline loops: CDR1 LGHNA, CDR2 YSLEER. The CDR3 consists of 15 residues. V lost 4 bases and J 4 bases, leaving 11 bases between the germline ends. The CDR3 loop is CASSPRAGGANVLTF. In nucleotides, the CDR3 is TGCGCCAGCAGCCCCCGCGCGGGCGGGGCCAACGTCCTGACTTTC.

J is TRBJ2-7 and V is TRBV19, with 7 bases identical to TRBD1. Unmatched junction bases numbered 12, after V lost 4 bases and J lost 6 bases. Looked up from germline, CDR1 is LNHDA and CDR2 is SQIVND (reference sequence). The length of the CDR3 is 15 residues. In nucleotides, the CDR3 is TGTGCCAGTAGTACGATGACAGGGTTCGCGGGCGAGCAGTACTTC. This translates into CASSTMTGFAGEQYF.

Concerning this clone: One junction end disagrees with the germline gene, perhaps due to a read error. The chain combines TRBV20-1 with TRBJ1-2, with D possibly TRBD1 on 6 matching bases. The CDR3 sequence is 10 residues long. Germline loops: CDR1 DFQATT, CDR2 SNEGSKA (reference sequence). DNA of the CDR3: TGCAGTGCGCTACAGGGCCGTCGCCCCTTC. Encoded protein: CSALQGRRPF.

The CDR3 DNA is TGTGCCAGCAGCTTGGGACTTAATGAAAAACTGTTTTTT. Protein product: CASSLGLNEKLFF. The chain combines TRBV5-4 with TRBJ1-4; D gene unclear. Germline V CDR1 and CDR2: SGHNT, YYREEE (reference sequence). This CDR3 is built from 13 residues. With 0 bases removed from V and 4 bases from J, the gap between germline ends came to 4 bases.

This rearrangement joins TRBV19 to TRBJ1-1, with D maybe TRBD1 (5 bases). The V end was cut by 8 bases, the J end by 2 bases, with 18 bases between. Germline CDR1 and CDR2: LNHDA and SQIVND (reference sequence). This CDR3 region has 15 residues. CDR3 region: CASSTARGENTEAFF. The CDR3, as DNA: TGTGCCAGTTCCACAGCTCGGGGGGAAAACACTGAAGCTTTCTTT. Combining the CDR3 with reference TRBV19 and TRBJ1-1 gives the whole variable domain DGGITQSPKYLFRKEGQNVTLSCEQNLNHDAMYWYRQDPGQGLRLIYYSQIVNDFQKGDIAEGYSVSREKKESFPLTVTSAQKNPTAFYLCASSTARGENTEAFFGQGTRLTVV.

This clone appeared once. The V call is TRBV7-9, the J call TRBJ2-3; 9 bases match TRBD1. This CDR3 is built from 17 residues. V lost 4 bases, J lost 3 bases, and 11 bases stayed unmatched. The germline V gene encodes CDR1 SEHNR and CDR2 FQNEAQ (reference sequence). The CDR3 DNA reads TGTGCCAGCAGCTCCCCTTTAACAGGGGGCGCAACAGATACGCAGTATTTT. Protein sequence: CASSSPLTGGATDTQYF.

This clone occurred once. The chain joins TRBV19 to TRBJ2-2, with 9 nucleotides matching TRBD1. Germline loops: CDR1 LNHDA, CDR2 SQIVND (reference sequence). V shed 6 bases and J 2 bases; nucleotides not matched to a gene: 4. The CDR3 is 15 residues long. For the CDR3, the DNA is TGTGCCAGTAGCTCGACAGGGGGAAACACCGGGGAGCTGTTTTTT. Its translation: CASSSTGGNTGELFF. Combining the CDR3 with reference TRBV19 and TRBJ2-2 gives the whole variable domain DGGITQSPKYLFRKEGQNVTLSCEQNLNHDAMYWYRQDPGQGLRLIYYSQIVNDFQKGDIAEGYSVSREKKESFPLTVTSAQKNPTAFYLCASSSTGGNTGELFFGEGSRLTVL.

This chain uses TRBV2 with TRBJ2-2; 9 bases agree with TRBD2. Germline V gives CDR1 SNHLY, CDR2 FYNNEI. This CDR3 spans 16 amino acids. V lost 5 bases, J lost 4 bases, and 8 bases stayed unmatched. The CDR3 reads CASSPRLADITGELFF. The CDR3 bases are TGTGCCAGCAGTCCCCGACTAGCGGATATCACCGGGGAGCTGTTTTTT.

This sequence joins TRBV12-3 or TRBV12-4 and TRBJ2-7, with a tentative D call TRBD1 (6 bases). The CDR3 is 13 amino acids. Trimming shortened V by 5 bases and J by 3 bases, and 11 bases separated the two germline ends. CDR3 in amino acids: CASSRRRGYEQYF. The CDR3 DNA reads as TGTGCCAGCAGTCGACGCAGGGGCTACGAGCAGTACTTC.

This chain uses TRBV11-3 with TRBJ1-2; tentatively, D is TRBD1 (6 bases). This CDR3 spans 16 amino acids. Trimming took off 5 bases at V and 3 bases at J, with 19 bases between the two ends. CDR1 and CDR2 (germline): SGHNT, YENEEA. The CDR3 reads CASSPLPRDIDYGYTF. In DNA, the CDR3 is TGTGCCAGCAGCCCCCTTCCCCGGGACATCGACTATGGCTACACCTTC.

This clone came up a few times. Other DNA sequences from this sample encode an identical CDR3 as well. The genes are TRBV6-5 and TRBJ2-2, with D maybe TRBD1 (5 bases). The CDR3 consists of 14 residues. Germline-derived CDR1 and CDR2 are MNHEY and SVGAGI. V dropped 6 bases and J dropped 1 base, with 9 bases sitting between them. The CDR3 loop is CASRNGQNTGELFF. The CDR3 DNA sequence: TGTGCCAGCAGGAATGGACAGAACACCGGGGAGCTGTTTTTT.

V usage is TRBV7-8 and J usage is TRBJ2-3, with a tentative D call TRBD2 (6 bases). CDR1 and CDR2 (germline): SGHVS, FQNEAQ. V was trimmed by 5 bases and J by 1 base, leaving 13 bases between them. This CDR3 spans 15 amino acids. The CDR3 loop is CASSPRRVGTDTQYF. The CDR3 DNA reads as TGTGCCAGCAGCCCAAGGAGGGTGGGCACAGATACGCAGTATTTT.

This clone was detected only once. V and J are TRBV9 and TRBJ1-1; 9 bases fit TRBD1. The CDR3 length is 13 residues. The germline gives CDR1 SGDLS, CDR2 YYNGEE. V lost 3 bases to trimming and J lost 11 bases; unmatched junction nucleotides: 8. The CDR3 loop reads CASSDGTGRKAFF. CDR3 in DNA: TGTGCCAGCAGCGATGGGACAGGGCGTAAGGCTTTCTTT.

The chain links TRBV7-6 to TRBJ2-7, with 9 bases identical to TRBD2. V trimming: 2 bases; J trimming: 2 bases; junction bases outside the gene matches: 7. CDR3 length: 16 residues. Germline V gives CDR1 SGHVS, CDR2 FNYEAQ. CDR3 bases: TGTGCCAGCAGCTTAAGCGCTAGCGGGGTAACCTACGAGCAGTACTTC. Translating it yields CASSLSASGVTYEQYF.

The chain recombines TRBV5-1 with TRBJ1-2, with 10 bases identical to TRBD1. V shed 7 bases, J shed 6 bases, and the junction held 3 bases outside the gene matches. This CDR3 is built from 12 residues. In germline, CDR1 is SGHRS, CDR2 YFSETQ. The CDR3 DNA sequence: TGCGCCAGCCGGGACAGGGGTAATGGCTACACCTTC. Encoded protein: CASRDRGNGYTF.

This chain joins TRBV29-1 and TRBJ1-1, with a weak D call TRBD1 (5 bases). The CDR3 is 11 residues long. Germline CDR1 and CDR2: SQVTM and ANQGSEA. V was clipped by 2 bases and J by 6 bases, with 7 bases between them. CDR3 DNA sequence: TGCAGCGTTGAATCAGGGTCTGAAGCTTTCTTT. As protein: CSVESGSEAFF.

This clone was counted once. The chain couples TRBV6-5 to TRBJ1-4; D might be TRBD1 (6 bases). The germline V gene has CDR1 MNHEY and CDR2 SVGAGI. This CDR3 has 16 residues. The V end was cut by 2 bases, the J end by 7 bases, with 17 bases between. The CDR3 sequence is CASSYQQGLQVEKLFF. In nucleotides, the CDR3 is TGTGCCAGCAGTTACCAACAGGGCTTGCAGGTTGAAAAACTGTTTTTT.

The V gene is TRBV19, the J gene TRBJ1-5; 8 bases align to TRBD1. The trim removed 3 bases at V and 4 bases at J, leaving 5 bases unmatched. The CDR3 loop spans 15 amino acids. Germline V gene lookup returns CDR1 LNHDA and CDR2 SQIVND (reference sequence). The CDR3 protein is CASSMNRGGNQPQHF. Here the CDR3 DNA reads TGTGCCAGTAGTATGAACAGGGGGGGGAATCAGCCCCAGCATTTT.

The chain joins TRBV7-8 to TRBJ1-1; 7 nucleotides align to TRBD1. This CDR3 is 15 amino acids long. V shed 5 bases and J 6 bases; nucleotides not matched to a gene: 12. From germline, CDR1 is SGHVS and CDR2 FQNEAQ. CDR3 sequence reads: CASSPRGGSGAEAFF. CDR3 DNA sequence: TGTGCCAGCAGCCCCAGAGGGGGCTCTGGCGCTGAAGCTTTCTTT.

The gene calls are TRBV15 and TRBJ2-3; a possible D gene is TRBD2 (6 bases). Trimming pared 5 bases from V and 0 bases from J, leaving 9 bases between. The CDR3 spans 14 residues. The germline V gene has CDR1 LNHNV and CDR2 YYDKDF (reference sequence). CDR3 nucleotides: TGTGCCACCAGCCCGGGGGAAAGCACAGATACGCAGTATTTT. Encoded protein: CATSPGESTDTQYF.

The V gene is TRBV19, the J gene TRBJ1-1; TRBD1 aligns across 9 bases. Germline V gene sequence: CDR1 LNHDA, CDR2 SQIVND (reference sequence). The CDR3 sequence is 14 residues long. The ends lost 4 bases at V and 0 bases at J; junction bases unmatched: 0. CDR3 nucleotide sequence: TGTGCCAGTAGTAACAGGGGGCTGAACACTGAAGCTTTCTTT. Translation gives CASSNRGLNTEAFF. Complete variable domain (other parts from reference TRBV19 and TRBJ1-1): DGGITQSPKYLFRKEGQNVTLSCEQNLNHDAMYWYRQDPGQGLRLIYYSQIVNDFQKGDIAEGYSVSREKKESFPLTVTSAQKNPTAFYLCASSNRGLNTEAFFGQGTRLTVV.